This T cell receptor (beta chain) was captured in a study of blood T cell repertoires in COVID-19. Study-level background: Acute and convalescent COVID-19 samples came from the United States, Italy and Spain. The analysed material was cDNA or gDNA that came from T cells, B-cell-depleted T cells, or PBMCs.

The CDR3 covers 15 residues. V shed 2 bases and J shed 1 base, with 11 bases lying between them. Germline V gene data show CDR1 as LNHDA and CDR2 as SQIVND (reference sequence). As originally analysed: By means of reference gene primer amplification, nucleated cell counts were estimated. Sequenced by immunoSEQ multiplex PCR; TCRdb stores in-frame clones only, minus some. V, J and clone size reflect that table, while D and trimming were determined from the DNA. Of 250,000 to 350,000 clones in the sample, around nine tenths were seen once. The receptor's source is a woman between 45 and 60 years old with active or convalescent COVID-19. The specimen was peripheral blood. The rearrangement joins TRBV19 to TRBJ1-2; no definite D call. For the CDR3, the DNA is TGTGCCAGTAGTATAACCCTACAGATTAACTATGGCTACACCTTC. This translates into CASSITLQINYGYTF.